The T cell receptor (beta chain) under discussion was sequenced for a study of blood T cell repertoires in COVID-19. Clones were read by immunoSEQ multiplex PCR, and TCRdb kept only the in-frame ones, dropping some. The sample contains 35,000 to 45,000 clones, 88% of which appear only once. The germline V gene has CDR1 SGHTS and CDR2 YDEGEE. The CDR3 contains 17 residues. The V and J ends lost 4 bases and 0 bases, in that order; junction bases with no gene match: 10. The rearrangement uses TRBV5-8 and TRBJ2-3; 8 nucleotides line up with TRBD2. This TCR came from a human donor in a cohort sampled during active COVID-19. Specimen: peripheral blood. The DNA of the CDR3 is TGTGCCAGCAGCCTTCCGGGACTAGGGTCTAGCACAGATACGCAGTATTTT. Protein sequence: CASSLPGLGSSTDTQYF.